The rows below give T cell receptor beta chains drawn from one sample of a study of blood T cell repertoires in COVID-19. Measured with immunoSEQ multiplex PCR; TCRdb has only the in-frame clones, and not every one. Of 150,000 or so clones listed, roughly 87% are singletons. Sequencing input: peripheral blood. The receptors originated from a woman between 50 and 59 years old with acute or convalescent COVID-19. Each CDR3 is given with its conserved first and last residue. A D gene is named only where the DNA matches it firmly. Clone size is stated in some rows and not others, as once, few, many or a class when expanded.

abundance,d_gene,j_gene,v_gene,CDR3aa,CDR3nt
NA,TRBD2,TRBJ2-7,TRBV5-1,CATKLTSGSSYEQYF,TGCGCCACCAAGCTGACTAGCGGTAGCTCCTACGAGCAGTACTTC
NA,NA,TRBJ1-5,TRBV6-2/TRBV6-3,CASSAGTSSWPQHF,TGTGCCAGCAGTGCCGGGACAAGCTCCTGGCCCCAGCATTTT
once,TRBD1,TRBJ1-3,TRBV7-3,CANPPGGRGNTIYF,TGTGCTAACCCACCAGGGGGTCGTGGAAACACCATATATTTT
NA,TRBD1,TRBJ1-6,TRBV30,CAWSRTGSSYNSPLHF,TGTGCCTGGAGTAGGACAGGGAGCTCCTATAATTCACCCCTCCACTTT
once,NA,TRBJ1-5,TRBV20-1,CSARTVGTQHF,TGCAGTGCCCGGACAGTCGGGACCCAGCATTTT
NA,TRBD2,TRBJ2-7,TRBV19,CASSANGLAVYEQYF,TGTGCCAGTAGTGCGAATGGACTAGCGGTCTACGAGCAGTACTTC
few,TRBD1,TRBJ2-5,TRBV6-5,CASSYGTGELGETQYF,TGTGCCAGCAGTTACGGGACAGGGGAGTTGGGGGAGACCCAGTACTTC
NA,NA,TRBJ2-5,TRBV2,CASSTGLRETQYF,TGTGCCAGCAGTACAGGGTTGCGGGAGACCCAGTACTTC
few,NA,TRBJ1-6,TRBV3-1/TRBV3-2,CASSPSQNSPLHF,TGTGCCAGCAGCCCGTCACAGAATTCACCCCTCCACTTT
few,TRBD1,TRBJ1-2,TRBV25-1,CASSEHGQGAHGYTF,TGTGCCAGCAGTGAACACGGACAGGGGGCTCACGGCTACACCTTC
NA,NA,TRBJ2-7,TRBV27,CASSFPDRLYEQYF,TGTGCCAGCAGTTTCCCCGACAGGCTCTACGAGCAGTACTTC
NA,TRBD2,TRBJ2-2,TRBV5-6,CASSLAGGTGELFF,TGTGCCAGCAGCTTGGCCGGGGGGACCGGGGAGCTGTTTTTT
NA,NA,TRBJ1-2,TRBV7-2,CASSLPGLYGYTF,TGTGCCAGCAGCCTCCCGGGACTCTATGGCTACACCTTC
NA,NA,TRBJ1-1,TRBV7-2,CASSVSTVNTEAFF,TGTGCCAGCAGCGTATCCACAGTGAACACTGAAGCTTTCTTT
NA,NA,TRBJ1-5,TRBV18,CASSPLFEESQHF,TGTGCCAGCTCACCTCTGTTCGAAGAGTCACAGCATTTT
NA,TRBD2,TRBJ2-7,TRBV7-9,CASSPRGGTIEQYF,TGTGCCAGCAGCCCCCGAGGCGGGACTATTGAGCAGTACTTC
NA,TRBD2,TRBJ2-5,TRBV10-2,CASSHRTSPQETQYF,TGCGCCAGCAGTCACCGGACTAGCCCCCAAGAGACCCAGTACTTC
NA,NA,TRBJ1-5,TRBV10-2,CASSEGGNAGRGNQPQHF,TGCGCCAGCAGTGAGGGAGGGAACGCAGGACGGGGCAATCAGCCCCAGCATTTT
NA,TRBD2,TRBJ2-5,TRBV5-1,CASSQLLARGGQRRETQYF,TGCGCCAGCAGTCAGCTCCTGGCCCGGGGGGGGCAACGACGAGAGACCCAGTACTTC
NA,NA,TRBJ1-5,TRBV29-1,CSVSREGDQPQHF,TGCAGCGTTTCCAGGGAGGGAGATCAGCCCCAGCATTTT
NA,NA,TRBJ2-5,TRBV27,CASSLRQGGIETQYF,TGTGCCAGCAGTTTACGACAGGGAGGCATAGAGACCCAGTACTTC
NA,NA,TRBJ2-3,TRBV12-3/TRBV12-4,CASSLSDTQYF,TGTGCCAGCAGTTTGAGTGATACGCAGTATTTT
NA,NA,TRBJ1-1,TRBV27,CASSFVAAMNTEAFF,TGTGCCAGCAGTTTCGTCGCTGCTATGAACACTGAAGCTTTCTTT
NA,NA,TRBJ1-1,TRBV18,CASSPFEQEGTEAFF,TGTGCCAGCTCACCATTTGAACAGGAGGGCACTGAAGCTTTCTTT
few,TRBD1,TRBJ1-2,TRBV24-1,CATSGPGTEFYGYTF,TGTGCCACCAGTGGCCCCGGGACAGAGTTCTATGGCTACACCTTC
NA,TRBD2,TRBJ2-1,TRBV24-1,CATSDLGGGAYNEQFF,TGTGCCACCAGTGATTTAGGCGGGGGGGCCTACAATGAGCAGTTCTTC
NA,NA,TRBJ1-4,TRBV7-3,CASSSTGSANEKLFF,TGTGCCAGCAGCTCCACAGGCTCTGCTAATGAAAAACTGTTTTTT
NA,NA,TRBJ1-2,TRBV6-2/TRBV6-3,CASSYNQALGYTF,TGTGCCAGCAGTTACAACCAGGCCTTGGGCTACACCTTC
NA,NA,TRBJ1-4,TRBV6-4,CASSATGSTNEKLFF,TGTGCCAGCAGTGCCACAGGGTCAACTAATGAAAAACTGTTTTTT
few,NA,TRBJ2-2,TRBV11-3,CASSFRDPGELFF,TGTGCCAGCAGCTTTCGGGATCCCGGGGAGCTGTTTTTT
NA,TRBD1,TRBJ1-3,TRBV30,CAWSVQGSGNTIYF,TGTGCCTGGAGTGTACAGGGGTCTGGAAACACCATATATTTT
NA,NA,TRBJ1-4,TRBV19,CASSTLTGGEKLFF,TGTGCCAGTAGTACGCTTACAGGTGGGGAAAAACTGTTTTTT
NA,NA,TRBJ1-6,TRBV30,CAWSALRLDNSPLHF,TGTGCCTGGAGTGCTCTTAGGCTAGATAATTCACCCCTCCACTTT